Included here is one T cell receptor (beta chain) sequence, with context. This entry comes from a study of T cell responses to AZD1222 COVID-19 vaccine. The CDR3 is 16 residues long. The germline gives CDR1 SGHTA, CDR2 FQGTGA. V dropped 1 base and J dropped 4; count of bases not matched to a gene: 2. The data were produced by immunoSEQ multiplex PCR, yet TCRdb's version contains in-frame clones alone and is incomplete. The sample has more than 70,000 clones, around nine tenths seen once. V is TRBV7-3 and J is TRBJ2-3, with 13 bases lining up with TRBD2. This receptor was obtained from an adult who received the AZD1222 COVID-19 vaccine. The sample was peripheral blood, taken 28 days after the second AZD1222 dose. The CDR3 DNA sequence: TGTGCCAGCAGCTTAAGACTAGCGGGAGGACCAGATACGCAGTATTTT. The encoded protein is CASSLRLAGGPDTQYF.